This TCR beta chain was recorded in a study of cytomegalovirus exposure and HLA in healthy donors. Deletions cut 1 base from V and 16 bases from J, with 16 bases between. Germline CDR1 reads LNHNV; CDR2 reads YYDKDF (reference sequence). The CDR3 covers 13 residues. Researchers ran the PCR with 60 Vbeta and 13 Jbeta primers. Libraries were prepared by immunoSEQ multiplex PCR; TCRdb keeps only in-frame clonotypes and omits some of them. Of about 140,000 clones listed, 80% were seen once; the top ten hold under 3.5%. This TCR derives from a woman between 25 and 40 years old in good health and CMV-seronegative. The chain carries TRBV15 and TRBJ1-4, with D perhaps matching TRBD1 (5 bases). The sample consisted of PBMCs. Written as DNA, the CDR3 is TGTGCCACCAGCAGAGGGGTGGGGCAGGGTCCGTTTTTT. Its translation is CATSRGVGQGPFF.